The 14 T cell receptor beta chains reported below all come from one sample, sequenced in a study of shared clonotypes between healthy human individuals. Clones were read by immunoSEQ multiplex PCR, and TCRdb kept only the in-frame ones, dropping some. Of roughly 2.4 million clones in the sample, more than 90% were seen once. Sequenced input: naive CD4+ T cells sorted from blood. Subset meaning: CD45RA+ positively selected. These receptors all stem from a young man in good health.

V usage is TRBV25-1 and J usage is TRBJ2-1; 9 positions agree with TRBD2. The CDR3 is 17 amino acids. Germline lookup yields CDR1 MGHDK and CDR2 SYGVNS. V shed 2 bases and J 0 bases; nucleotides not matched to a gene: 5. CDR3 bases: TGTGCCAGCAGTGAACCTAGCGGGACCGGCTCCTACAATGAGCAGTTCTTC. Protein sequence: CASSEPSGTGSYNEQFF.

V usage is TRBV2 and J usage is TRBJ2-1, with TRBD2 matching over 8 bases. Unmatched junction bases numbered 5, after V lost 4 bases and J lost 3 bases. The CDR3 runs 15 residues. The germline CDR1 and CDR2 sequences are SNHLY and FYNNEI. The chain's CDR3 is CASSGGSGVYNEQFF. The CDR3 nucleotides read TGTGCCAGCAGTGGGGGTAGCGGGGTCTACAATGAGCAGTTCTTC.

The chain is built from TRBV6-6 and TRBJ1-1; 10 nucleotides line up with TRBD1. CDR3 length: 16 residues. The germline gives CDR1 MNHNY, CDR2 SVGAGI (reference sequence). The V and J ends lost 4 bases and 3 bases, in that order; junction bases with no gene match: 8. This chain's CDR3 is CASSSPGQGWDTEAFF. The CDR3 DNA is TGTGCCAGCAGTTCCCCGGGACAGGGGTGGGACACTGAAGCTTTCTTT.

The chain joins TRBV28 to TRBJ1-1; D remains unclear. The germline gives CDR1 MDHEN, CDR2 SYDVKM. The CDR3 runs 12 residues. With 3 bases removed from V and 11 bases from J, the gap between germline ends came to 13 bases. For the CDR3, the DNA is TGTGCCAGCAGTTTTGATTCCCGAGACGCTTTCTTT. Its protein is CASSFDSRDAFF.

The chain has TRBV2 and TRBJ2-5, with 8 nucleotides matching TRBD2. The germline V gene encodes CDR1 SNHLY and CDR2 FYNNEI. V lost 5 bases and J lost 5; bases outside the gene matches: 7. This CDR3 comprises 14 residues. CDR3 in DNA: TGTGCCAGCAGTCACCCGGGAGGGTTTGAGACCCAGTACTTC. It encodes CASSHPGGFETQYF.

The genes are TRBV25-1 and TRBJ2-2; D not certain. The V gene lost 7 bases and the J gene lost 6 bases, with 9 bases spanning the gap. The CDR3 is 12 residues long. The germline gives CDR1 MGHDK, CDR2 SYGVNS. CDR3 loop: CASTLGSGELFF. The CDR3 DNA reads as TGTGCCAGCACCCTCGGGTCCGGGGAGCTGTTTTTT. Complete variable domain (other parts from reference TRBV25-1 and TRBJ2-2): EADIYQTPRYLVIGTGKKITLECSQTMGHDKMYWYQQDPGMELHLIHYSYGVNSTEKGDLSSESTVSRIRTEHFPLTLESARPSHTSQYLCASTLGSGELFFGEGSRLTVL.

The rearrangement joins TRBV30 to TRBJ2-2, with 9 bases matching TRBD2. The germline V gene has CDR1 GTSNPN and CDR2 SVGIG (reference sequence). Trimming at V came to 7 bases and at J to 1 base, leaving 7 bases not matched to a gene. CDR3 length: 15 amino acids. The CDR3 sequence: CASRAGGKNTGELFF. In nucleotides, the CDR3 is TGTGCCTCACGAGCGGGGGGAAAGAACACCGGGGAGCTGTTTTTT.

V gene TRBV30 combines with J gene TRBJ2-5; D may match TRBD1 or TRBD2 (5 bases each). The CDR3 length is 14 residues. Between the trimmed V and J ends, which lost 0 bases and 4 bases, there was a span of 12 bases. Germline CDR1 GTSNPN, CDR2 SVGIG (reference sequence). Here the CDR3 DNA reads TGTGCCTGGAGTGTACAAGGGGCGGGAGAGACCCAGTACTTC. Protein sequence: CAWSVQGAGETQYF.

The chain recombines TRBV4-3 with TRBJ2-5; TRBD1 matches at 8 bases. This CDR3 has 18 amino acids. V lost 1 base, J lost 1 base, and 11 bases stayed unmatched. The germline gives CDR1 LGHNA, CDR2 YSLEER. In DNA, the CDR3 is TGCGCCAGCAGCCAAGGTAGCTACAGGGGGGCCAGCCAAGAGACCCAGTACTTC. Translation: CASSQGSYRGASQETQYF.

The V call is TRBV18, the J call TRBJ1-1, with TRBD1 matching 12 bases. With V trimmed by 2 bases and J by 5 bases, 6 bases remained unmatched. Germline V gene lookup returns CDR1 KGHSH and CDR2 LQKENI. The CDR3 runs to 16 residues. The CDR3 sequence: CASSPTAGQGATEAFF. The CDR3 DNA reads as TGTGCCAGCTCACCAACGGCGGGACAGGGGGCGACTGAAGCTTTCTTT.

This clone occurred a few times. This CDR3 is also generated by other DNA sequences in the sample. The V call is TRBV2, the J call TRBJ1-6; D unresolved. The CDR3 has 11 residues. The germline V and J ends were trimmed by 2 bases and 10 bases, with 3 bases remaining between them. Looked up from germline, CDR1 is SNHLY and CDR2 is FYNNEI. The CDR3 DNA reads as TGTGCCAGCAGTGAATCATCACCCCTCCACTTT. Translated: CASSESSPLHF. Looking up the rest from reference TRBV2 and TRBJ1-6 gives the full variable domain: EPEVTQTPSHQVTQMGQEVILRCVPISNHLYFYWYRQILGQKVEFLVSFYNNEISEKSEIFDDQFSVERPDGSNFTLKIRSTKLEDSAMYFCASSESSPLHFGNGTRLTVT.

V is TRBV4-1 and J is TRBJ1-2; D might be TRBD1 (5 bases). Between the trimmed V and J ends, which lost 0 bases and 8 bases, there was a span of 16 bases. The CDR3 covers 15 residues. Germline CDR1 is MGHRA and CDR2 is YSYEKL. The CDR3 DNA is TGCGCCAGCAGCCAAGATCATGGCAGGGTAGAGGGCTACACCTTC. It encodes CASSQDHGRVEGYTF.

The rearrangement links TRBV6-6 to TRBJ1-2; 9 positions agree with TRBD1. This CDR3 has 16 residues. The V and J ends lost 5 bases and 7 bases, in that order; junction bases with no gene match: 14. Germline V gene lookup returns CDR1 MNHNY and CDR2 SVGAGI (reference sequence). DNA of the CDR3: TGTGCCAGCAGTCAACTCCTAGGACAGGGGAGGGGTGGCTACACCTTC. Protein: CASSQLLGQGRGGYTF.

This chain links TRBV11-2 with TRBJ2-7; TRBD1 might be the D (6 bases). Germline V gene lookup returns CDR1 SGHAT and CDR2 FQNNGV. V was trimmed by 4 bases and J by 9 bases, leaving 19 bases between them. This CDR3 is 14 amino acids long. CDR3 in amino acids: CASSSQGGFVGQYF. The CDR3, as DNA: TGTGCCAGCAGCTCGCAAGGGGGTTTTGTAGGGCAGTACTTC.